This T cell receptor (beta chain) was recorded in a study (dated by TCRdb to 2015 to 2017). For context, the study as a whole: The study tested whether tumor-infiltrating Tregs in breast cancer are recruited from blood Tregs or converted in situ from other CD4+ T cell subsets.

Amplification of full-length TCR variable regions was done by 5' RACE PCR using constant-region reverse primers, and this step was followed by semi-nested PCR with Nested Universal Primer A. Using the ReliaPrep RNA Cell Miniprep System, total RNA was extracted, and the SMARTer RACE 5'/3' Kit was then used to reverse transcribe the RNA into 5'RACE-ready cDNA. An Illumina MiSeq was used to sequence the full-length TCR alpha and beta libraries, which had been barcoded with multiplex adaptors. The study's processing was this. For each of nine subset-tissue groups, sequencing data from the five patients were pooled, and the groups were compared by unsupervised clustering of TCR gene usage. The Morisita-Horn index was used to calculate repertoire similarity, with shared sequences weighted by how much each contributed to each repertoire. TCRdb trimmed the raw reads at Q25, called clones with MiXCR and kept productive beta chains. Rows matching on CDR3 protein sequence are summarized as one entry with the most common DNA and genes. In this record, the V and J calls reflect TCRdb's handling and not the investigators' own analysis. The sample table lists some 62,000 distinct CDR3 sequences, almost 30% of them with a count of one. The ten largest clones represent approximately 2.2% of the sample.

Naive CD4+ T cells were purified with the Miltenyi Naive CD4+ T Cell Isolation kit, with Tregs depleted using CD25 microbeads. Tregs, naive and memory CD4+ T cells from tumor, blood and ipsilateral draining lymph nodes of a few breast cancer patients underwent full-length TCR alpha and beta sequencing. Tumor tissue and lymph nodes from ipsilateral axillary dissection were perfused with PBS, minced and digested with collagenase I and hyaluronidase. Sorted cell populations were confirmed by FACS to exceed 90% purity. Including the terminal cysteine and phenylalanine, the CDR3 comprises 16 residues. The DNA shown is the 48-base CDR3, in frame from base 1. A distance of 22 bases separates the germline ends of V and J, which lose 7 bases and 7 bases respectively. The full study reports these points: The validation in the larger cohort was limited to a single TCR beta V-J rearrangement instead of whole repertoires. The greatest overlap of tumor-infiltrating Treg TCR alpha and beta sequences was observed with tumor naive CD4+ T cells, followed by blood naive CD4+ T cells. The TCR gene usage of tumor memory CD4+ T cells clustered together with blood and lymph node memory CD4+ cells and with lymph node naive CD4+ cells.

This clonotype was picked up a small number of times. Its antigen has not been determined. No base quality values were provided; no much bigger clone lies one nucleotide off. Sequencing was performed on tumor-infiltrating naive CD4+ T cells sorted from the breast tumor. Reading the label with the study, this specimen's cell subset or site is: naive CD4+ T cells, CD4+CD45RA+CD25-. Recombination connected TRBV12-3 or TRBV12-4 to TRBJ1-4; no D gene call is confident. The TCR was taken from a female donor with breast cancer. The CDR3 reads as follows: CASTRTRVWHGEKLFF. The DNA is as follows: TGTGCCAGCACCAGGACCAGAGTTTGGCATGGTGAAAAACTGTTTTTT.